This T cell receptor beta chain was found in a study of cytotoxic CD8 clonotypes in ibrutinib-treated CLL. At the level of the study: Samples showed on average approximately 260,000 productive templates and about 100,000 productive rearrangements.

The protocol was immunoSEQ multiplex PCR, while the TCRdb copy is restricted to in-frame clones and leaves out a portion. The sample lists roughly 250,000 clones, 60% to 75% occurring once. Note on this clone: Its specificity is unknown.

Overall study results and limits: Public clonotypes were uncommon and contracted or stayed stable on treatment. Whereas clonality rose at ibrutinib response, it declined toward baseline at progression.

The CDR3 is 13 residues long. V lost 5 bases, J lost 13 bases, and 11 bases stayed unmatched. Germline CDR1 is MNHEY and CDR2 is SMNVEV (reference sequence). The chain has TRBV27 and TRBJ1-2, with 9 bases aligning to TRBD1. The clonotype was recovered from a human donor with chronic lymphocytic leukemia. Sequences were derived from PBMCs, sampled after 24 months of ibrutinib treatment. For the CDR3, the DNA is TGTGCCAGCAGTACCTTCCGGGACAGGGTTTTCACCTTC. It yields the protein CASSTFRDRVFTF.